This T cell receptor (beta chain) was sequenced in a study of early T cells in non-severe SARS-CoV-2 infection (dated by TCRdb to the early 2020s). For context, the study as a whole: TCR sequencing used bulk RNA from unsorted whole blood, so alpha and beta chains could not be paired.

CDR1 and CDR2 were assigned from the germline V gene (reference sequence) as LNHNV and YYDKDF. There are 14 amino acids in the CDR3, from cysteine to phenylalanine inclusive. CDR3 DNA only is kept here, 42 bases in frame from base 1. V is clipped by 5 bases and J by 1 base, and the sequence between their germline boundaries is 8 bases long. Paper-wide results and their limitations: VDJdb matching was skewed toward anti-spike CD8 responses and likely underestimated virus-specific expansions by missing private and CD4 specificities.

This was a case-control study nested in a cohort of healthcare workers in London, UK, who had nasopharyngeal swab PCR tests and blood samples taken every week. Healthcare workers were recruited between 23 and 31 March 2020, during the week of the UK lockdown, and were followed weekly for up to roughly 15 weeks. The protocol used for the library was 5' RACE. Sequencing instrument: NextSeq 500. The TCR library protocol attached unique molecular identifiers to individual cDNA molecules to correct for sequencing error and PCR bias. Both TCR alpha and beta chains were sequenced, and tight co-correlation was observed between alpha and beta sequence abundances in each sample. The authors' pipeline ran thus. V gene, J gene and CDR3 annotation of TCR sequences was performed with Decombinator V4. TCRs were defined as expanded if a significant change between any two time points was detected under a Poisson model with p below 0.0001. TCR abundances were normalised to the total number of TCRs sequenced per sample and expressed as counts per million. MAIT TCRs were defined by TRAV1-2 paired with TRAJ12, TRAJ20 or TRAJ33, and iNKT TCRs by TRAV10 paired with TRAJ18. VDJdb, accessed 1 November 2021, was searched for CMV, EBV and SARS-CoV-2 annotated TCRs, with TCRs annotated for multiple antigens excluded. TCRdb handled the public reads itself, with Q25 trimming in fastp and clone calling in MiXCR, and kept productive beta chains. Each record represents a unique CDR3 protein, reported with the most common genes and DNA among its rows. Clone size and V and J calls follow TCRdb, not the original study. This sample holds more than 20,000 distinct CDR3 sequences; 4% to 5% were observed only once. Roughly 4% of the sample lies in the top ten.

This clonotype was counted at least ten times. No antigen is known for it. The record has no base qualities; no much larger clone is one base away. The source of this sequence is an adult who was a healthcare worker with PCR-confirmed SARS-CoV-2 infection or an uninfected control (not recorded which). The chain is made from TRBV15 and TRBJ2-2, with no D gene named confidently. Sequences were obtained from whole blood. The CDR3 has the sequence CATSPVGNTGELFF. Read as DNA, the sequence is TGTGCCACCAGCCCAGTGGGGAACACCGGGGAGCTGTTTTTT.